This is a list of T cell receptor beta chains from one sample in a study of blood T cell repertoires in COVID-19. Some clones are missing from TCRdb's copy, which holds only in-frame ones; the method was immunoSEQ multiplex PCR. The sample has some 96,000 clones, 75% to 90% seen once; the top ten hold roughly an eighth. Material: peripheral blood. The origin of the receptors is a human donor in a cohort sampled during active COVID-19. Each CDR3 is given with its conserved first and last residue. The D gene is left open where the match is weak. Only some rows state a clone size, as once, few, many or a class for expanded clones.

cdr3_aa cdr3_nt d_call j_call clone_size v_call
CASSLEAGWRETQYF TGTGCCAGCAGTTTGGAAGCGGGGTGGAGGGAGACCCAGTACTTC TRBD2 TRBJ2-5 - TRBV28
CASSRDNYNEQFF TGTGCCAGTAGCCGGGACAACTACAATGAGCAGTTCTTC - TRBJ2-1 - TRBV19
CASSLTGWGQPQHF TGTGCCAGCAGTCTAACAGGGTGGGGTCAGCCCCAGCATTTT - TRBJ1-5 - TRBV6-5
CASSLVTGAYNEQFF TGTGCCAGCAGCTTAGTAACAGGGGCGTACAATGAGCAGTTCTTC TRBD1 TRBJ2-1 - TRBV11-2
CASSIGGTGGSDTQYF TGTGCCAGCAGCATAGGGGGGACAGGGGGCTCAGATACGCAGTATTTT TRBD1 TRBJ2-3 - TRBV5-4
CASSKDRVIDNEQFF TGTGCCAGCAGCAAGGACAGGGTGATCGACAATGAGCAGTTCTTC TRBD1 TRBJ2-1 - TRBV5-6
CASSLPSGGATDTQYF TGCGCCAGCAGCTTGCCCTCAGGGGGTGCGACAGATACGCAGTATTTT TRBD1 TRBJ2-3 - TRBV5-1
CASSQDPQGSDEQYF TGCGCCAGCAGCCAAGATCCCCAGGGTTCTGACGAGCAGTACTTC - TRBJ2-7 few TRBV4-1
CAWSFGGGNTEAFF TGTGCCTGGAGCTTCGGGGGGGGGAACACTGAAGCTTTCTTT - TRBJ1-1 - TRBV30
CASSLGGGTVNEQYF TGCGCCAGCAGCTTGGGGGGCGGGACAGTGAACGAGCAGTACTTC - TRBJ2-7 - TRBV5-1
CAISELTGAQETQYF TGTGCCATCAGTGAGCTTACAGGGGCACAAGAGACCCAGTACTTC TRBD1 TRBJ2-5 - TRBV10-3
CAWRSVMNTEAFF TGTGCCTGGAGATCGGTGATGAACACTGAAGCTTTCTTT - TRBJ1-1 few TRBV30
CASSPRELQFFQYF TGTGCCAGCTCACCCCGGGAGCTTCAGTTCTTTCAGTACTTC - TRBJ2-4 - TRBV18
CASSQDRGVGEVETQYF TGCGCCAGCAGCCAAGATCGGGGTGTGGGAGAAGTGGAGACCCAGTACTTC - TRBJ2-5 few TRBV4-1
CASSGRNNEQFF TGTGCCAGCAGCGGTAGAAACAATGAGCAGTTCTTC - TRBJ2-1 medium-sized TRBV4-2
CASSSSRDRALGEQFF TGCGCCAGCAGCTCCAGCCGGGACAGGGCTCTAGGCGAGCAGTTCTTC TRBD1 TRBJ2-1 - TRBV5-1
CAWSPTGGISPLHF TGTGCCTGGAGCCCCACAGGGGGCATTTCACCCCTCCACTTT TRBD1 TRBJ1-6 - TRBV30
CASSTPGRGGDAEAFF TGTGCCAGTAGTACCCCTGGGCGGGGGGGAGACGCTGAAGCTTTCTTT - TRBJ1-1 once TRBV19
CAWSAGGSYGYTF TGTGCCTGGAGTGCGGGGGGGAGCTATGGCTACACCTTC - TRBJ1-2 - TRBV30
CASSGGETYEQYF TGCGCCAGCAGCGGAGGAGAAACCTACGAGCAGTACTTC - TRBJ2-7 - TRBV5-1
CASSSAYEQYF TGTGCCAGCAGTTCCGCCTACGAGCAGTACTTC - TRBJ2-7 few TRBV6-6
CASSPTVSNQPQHF TGTGCCAGCAGTCCGACAGTTAGCAATCAGCCCCAGCATTTT - TRBJ1-5 - TRBV27
CASSSQGNTEAFF TGTGCCAGCAGCTCACAGGGGAACACTGAAGCTTTCTTT - TRBJ1-1 - TRBV7-2
CASSRASGTYEQYF TGTGCCAGTAGTAGGGCTAGCGGGACCTACGAGCAGTACTTC TRBD2 TRBJ2-7 - TRBV19
CASSLQGRDYGYTF TGTGCCAGCAGTTTACAGGGGCGTGACTATGGCTACACCTTC TRBD1 TRBJ1-2 - TRBV6-2/TRBV6-3
CASSFRSSYNEQFF TGTGCCAGCAGCTTCCGGAGCTCCTACAATGAGCAGTTCTTC - TRBJ2-1 - TRBV7-3
CASSLLQGAREKLFF TGTGCCAGCAGTTTACTACAGGGGGCGCGTGAAAAACTGTTTTTT TRBD1 TRBJ1-4 - TRBV27
CATSRVATGAGYGYTF TGTGCCACCAGCAGAGTGGCGACAGGGGCGGGCTATGGCTACACCTTC TRBD1 TRBJ1-2 - TRBV15
CASSQGLLPGGTTDTQYF TGTGCCAGCAGCCAGGGCCTTCTTCCAGGAGGCACGACAGATACGCAGTATTTT - TRBJ2-3 once TRBV4-2
CASSRDSQNSPLHF TGTGCCAGCAGCAGGGACAGCCAGAATTCACCCCTCCACTTT TRBD1 TRBJ1-6 - TRBV6-5
CASSFSSSGSYNEQFF TGTGCCAGCAGCTTTAGCTCTAGCGGGAGTTACAATGAGCAGTTCTTC TRBD2 TRBJ2-1 once TRBV7-2
CASSPRQDVYEQYF TGTGCCAGCAGTCCCCGACAGGACGTTTACGAGCAGTACTTC - TRBJ2-7 - TRBV28
CASSPTSGGAYEQYF TGTGCCAGCAGCCCTACTAGCGGGGGGGCGTACGAGCAGTACTTC TRBD2 TRBJ2-7 - TRBV4-2
CASSLAGDYEQYF TGTGCCAGCAGCCTAGCGGGAGACTACGAGCAGTACTTC TRBD2 TRBJ2-7 - TRBV6-6
CASSLDRGSGNTIYF TGTGCCAGCAGCTTAGACAGGGGCTCTGGAAACACCATATATTTT TRBD1 TRBJ1-3 - TRBV7-2
CASTSYKWTF TGTGCCAGCACTAGCTATAAGTGGACCTTC - TRBJ1-2 once TRBV6-5
CASSPMTGSSNEQFF TGTGCCAGCAGTCCTATGACAGGGTCGAGTAATGAGCAGTTCTTC TRBD1 TRBJ2-1 - TRBV4-2